This TCR beta chain was identified during a study of T cells in Graves' hyperthyroidism and ophthalmopathy. Overall study results and limits: Ophthalmopathy and stable hyperthyroidism were told apart by a 13 V-J model.

The CDR3 loop spans 15 amino acids. Deletions cut 6 bases from V and 7 bases from J, with 18 bases between. In this sample, this clonotype turned up many times. Its target is unknown. RNA transcripts yielded amplified TCR beta CDR3 regions. Primed by the HTBI set, a first-round RT-PCR was run on the TCR CDR3. TCRdb re-derived calls from the multiplex PCR reads in MiXCR, one entry per CDR3 protein. The profile shows 600,000 or so distinct CDR3 sequences, 14% of them singletons. This TCR was recovered from a young woman with Graves' ophthalmopathy. Sequencing used blood. J is TRBJ1-4 and V is TRBV12-3 or TRBV12-4, with no clear D. The CDR3 here is CASSPRYGSGEKLFF. CDR3 DNA: TGTGCCAGCAGCCCCCGGTACGGGTCGGGTGAAAAACTGTTTTTT.